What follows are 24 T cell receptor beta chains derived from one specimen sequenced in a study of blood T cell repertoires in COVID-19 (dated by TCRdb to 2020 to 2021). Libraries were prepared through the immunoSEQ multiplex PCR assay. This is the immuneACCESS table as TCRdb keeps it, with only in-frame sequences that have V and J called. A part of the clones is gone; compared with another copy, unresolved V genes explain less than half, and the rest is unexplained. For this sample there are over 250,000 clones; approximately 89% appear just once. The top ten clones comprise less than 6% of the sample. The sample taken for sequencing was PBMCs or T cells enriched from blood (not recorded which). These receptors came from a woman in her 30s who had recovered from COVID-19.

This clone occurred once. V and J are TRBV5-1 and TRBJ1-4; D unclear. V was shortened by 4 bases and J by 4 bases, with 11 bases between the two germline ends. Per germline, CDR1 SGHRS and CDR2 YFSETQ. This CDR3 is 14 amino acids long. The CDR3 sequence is CASSPRGDNEKLFF. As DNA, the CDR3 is TGCGCCAGCAGCCCTCGAGGCGATAATGAAAAACTGTTTTTT. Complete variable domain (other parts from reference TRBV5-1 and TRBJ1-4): KAGVTQTPRYLIKTRGQQVTLSCSPISGHRSVSWYQQTPGQGLQFLFEYFSETQRNKGNFPGRFSGRQFSNSRSEMNVSTLELGDSALYLCASSPRGDNEKLFFGSGTQLSVL.

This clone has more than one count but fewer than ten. The chain's CDR3 is CASSDPTRTGELFF. The DNA for the CDR3 is TGTGCCAGCAGTGACCCCACACGAACCGGGGAGCTGTTTTTT. V is TRBV2 and J is TRBJ2-2; D is unresolved. The V end was cut by 3 bases, the J end by 5 bases, with 10 bases between. Per the germline V gene, CDR1 is SNHLY and CDR2 is FYNNEI. The CDR3 contains 14 residues.

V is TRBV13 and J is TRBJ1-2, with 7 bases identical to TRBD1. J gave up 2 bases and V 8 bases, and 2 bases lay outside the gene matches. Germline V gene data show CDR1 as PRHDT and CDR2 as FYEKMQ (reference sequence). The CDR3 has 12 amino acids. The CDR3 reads CASATGNYGYTF. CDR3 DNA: TGTGCCAGCGCGACAGGGAACTATGGCTACACCTTC.

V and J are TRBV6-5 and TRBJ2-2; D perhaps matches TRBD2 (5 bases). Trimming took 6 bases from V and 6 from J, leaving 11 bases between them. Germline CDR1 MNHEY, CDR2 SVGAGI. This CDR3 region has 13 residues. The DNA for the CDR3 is TGTGCCAGCAGGGGAGTGACGGCCGGGGAGCTGTTTTTT. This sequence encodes CASRGVTAGELFF.

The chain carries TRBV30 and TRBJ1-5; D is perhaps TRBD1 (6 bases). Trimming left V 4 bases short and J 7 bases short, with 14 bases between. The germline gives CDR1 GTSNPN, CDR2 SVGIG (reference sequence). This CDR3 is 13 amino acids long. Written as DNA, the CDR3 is TGTGCCTGGAATGTTGGGGGCAGGCAGCCCCAGCATTTT. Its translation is CAWNVGGRQPQHF.

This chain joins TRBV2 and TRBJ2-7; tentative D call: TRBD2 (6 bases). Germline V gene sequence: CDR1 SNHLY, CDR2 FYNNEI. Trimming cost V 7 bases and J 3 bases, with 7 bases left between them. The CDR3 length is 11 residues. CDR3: CASKDYYEQYF. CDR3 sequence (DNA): TGTGCCAGCAAGGACTACTACGAGCAGTACTTC.

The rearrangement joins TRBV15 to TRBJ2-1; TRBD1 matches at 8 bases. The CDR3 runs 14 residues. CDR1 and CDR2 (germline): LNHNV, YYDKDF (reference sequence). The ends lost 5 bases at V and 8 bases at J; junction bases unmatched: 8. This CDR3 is CATSHMTGADEQFF. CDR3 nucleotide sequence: TGTGCCACCAGCCACATGACAGGGGCGGATGAGCAGTTCTTC.

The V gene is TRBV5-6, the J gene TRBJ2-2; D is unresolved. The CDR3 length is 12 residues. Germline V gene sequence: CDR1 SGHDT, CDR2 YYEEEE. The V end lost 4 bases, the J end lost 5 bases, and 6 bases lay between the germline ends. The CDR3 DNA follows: TGTGCCAGCAGCCTTGAGACCGGGGAGCTGTTTTTT. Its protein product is CASSLETGELFF.

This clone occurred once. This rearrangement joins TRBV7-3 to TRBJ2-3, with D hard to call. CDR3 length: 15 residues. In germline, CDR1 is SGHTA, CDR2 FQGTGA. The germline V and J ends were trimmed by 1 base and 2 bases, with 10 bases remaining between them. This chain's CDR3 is CASSLSQATTDTQYF. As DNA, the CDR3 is TGTGCCAGCAGCTTAAGCCAGGCTACCACAGATACGCAGTATTTT.

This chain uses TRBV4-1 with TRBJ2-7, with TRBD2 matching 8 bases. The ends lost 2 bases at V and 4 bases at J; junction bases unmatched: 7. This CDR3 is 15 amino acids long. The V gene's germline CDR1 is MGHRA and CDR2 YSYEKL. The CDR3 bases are TGCGCCAGCAGCCAAACCGGGACTAGATATTACGAGCAGTACTTC. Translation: CASSQTGTRYYEQYF.

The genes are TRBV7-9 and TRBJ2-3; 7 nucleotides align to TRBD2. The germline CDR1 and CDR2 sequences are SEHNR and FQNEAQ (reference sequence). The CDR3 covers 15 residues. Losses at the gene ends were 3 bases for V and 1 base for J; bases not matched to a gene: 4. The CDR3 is CASSLVTSGTDTQYF. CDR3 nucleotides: TGTGCCAGCAGCTTGGTTACTAGCGGCACAGATACGCAGTATTTT.

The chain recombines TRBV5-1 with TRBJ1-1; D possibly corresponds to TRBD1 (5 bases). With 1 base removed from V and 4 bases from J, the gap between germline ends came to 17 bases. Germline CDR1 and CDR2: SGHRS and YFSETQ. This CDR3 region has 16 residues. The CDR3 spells CASSLFGLQGSTEAFF. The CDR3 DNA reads TGCGCCAGCAGCTTGTTCGGGCTGCAGGGTAGCACTGAAGCTTTCTTT.

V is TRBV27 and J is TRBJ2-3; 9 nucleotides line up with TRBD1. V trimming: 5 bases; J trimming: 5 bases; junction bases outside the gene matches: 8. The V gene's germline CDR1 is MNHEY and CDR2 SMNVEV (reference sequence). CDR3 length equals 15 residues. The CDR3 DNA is TGTGCCAGCAGTCCTAGGACAGGGGAGGGAGATACGCAGTATTTT. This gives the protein CASSPRTGEGDTQYF.

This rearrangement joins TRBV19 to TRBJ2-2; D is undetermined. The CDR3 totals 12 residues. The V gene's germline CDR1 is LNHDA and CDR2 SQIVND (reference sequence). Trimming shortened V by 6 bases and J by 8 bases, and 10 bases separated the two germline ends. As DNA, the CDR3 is TGTGCCAGTAGCCTCCTTATGGGGGAGCTGTTTTTT. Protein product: CASSLLMGELFF.

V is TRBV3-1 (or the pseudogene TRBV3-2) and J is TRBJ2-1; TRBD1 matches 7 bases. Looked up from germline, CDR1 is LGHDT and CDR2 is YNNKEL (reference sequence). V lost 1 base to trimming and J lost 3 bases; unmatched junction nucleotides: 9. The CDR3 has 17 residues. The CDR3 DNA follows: TGTGCCAGCAGCCAAGCTACGACAGGGCCCTACTACAATGAGCAGTTCTTC. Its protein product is CASSQATTGPYYNEQFF.

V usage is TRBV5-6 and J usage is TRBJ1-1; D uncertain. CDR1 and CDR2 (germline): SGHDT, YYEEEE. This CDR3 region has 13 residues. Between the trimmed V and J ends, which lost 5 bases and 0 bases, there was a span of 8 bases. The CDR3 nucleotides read TGTGCCAGCAGACCGGGGTTGAACACTGAAGCTTTCTTT. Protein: CASRPGLNTEAFF.

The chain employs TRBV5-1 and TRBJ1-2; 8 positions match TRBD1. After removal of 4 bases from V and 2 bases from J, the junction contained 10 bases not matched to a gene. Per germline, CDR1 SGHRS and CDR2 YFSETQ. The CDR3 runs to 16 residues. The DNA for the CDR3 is TGCGCCAGCAGCCGGGTGACAGGGGCTCAAAACTATGGCTACACCTTC. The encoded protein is CASSRVTGAQNYGYTF.

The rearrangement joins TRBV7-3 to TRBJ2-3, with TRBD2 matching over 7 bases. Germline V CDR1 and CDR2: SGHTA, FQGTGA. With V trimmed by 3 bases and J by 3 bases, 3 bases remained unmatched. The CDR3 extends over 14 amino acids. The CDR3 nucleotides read TGTGCCAGCAGCTTGAACGGGGGGACAGATACGCAGTATTTT. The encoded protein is CASSLNGGTDTQYF.

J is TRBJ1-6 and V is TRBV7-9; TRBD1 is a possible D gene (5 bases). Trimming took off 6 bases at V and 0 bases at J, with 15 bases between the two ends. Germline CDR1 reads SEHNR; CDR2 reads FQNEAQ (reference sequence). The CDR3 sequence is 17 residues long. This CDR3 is CASSSGGASSYNSPLHF. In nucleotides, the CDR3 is TGTGCCAGCAGTTCAGGAGGGGCGAGCTCCTATAATTCACCCCTCCACTTT.

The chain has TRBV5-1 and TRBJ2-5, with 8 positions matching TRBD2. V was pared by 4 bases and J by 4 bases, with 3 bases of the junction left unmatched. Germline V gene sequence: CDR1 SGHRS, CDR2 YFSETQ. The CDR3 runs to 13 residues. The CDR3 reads CASSPAGGETQYF. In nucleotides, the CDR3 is TGCGCCAGCAGCCCGGCGGGGGGAGAGACCCAGTACTTC.

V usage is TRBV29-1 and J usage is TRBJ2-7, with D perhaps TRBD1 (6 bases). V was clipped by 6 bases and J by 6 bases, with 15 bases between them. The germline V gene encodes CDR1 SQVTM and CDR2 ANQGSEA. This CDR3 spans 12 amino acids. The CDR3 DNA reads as TGCAGCGTAAACAGGGATGCAGGCGAGCAGTACTTC. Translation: CSVNRDAGEQYF.

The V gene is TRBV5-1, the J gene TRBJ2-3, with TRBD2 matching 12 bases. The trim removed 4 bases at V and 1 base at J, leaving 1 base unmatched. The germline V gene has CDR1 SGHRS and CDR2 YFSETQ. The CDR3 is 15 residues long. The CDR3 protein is CASSRLAGGTDTQYF. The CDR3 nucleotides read TGCGCCAGCAGCAGACTAGCGGGGGGCACAGATACGCAGTATTTT.

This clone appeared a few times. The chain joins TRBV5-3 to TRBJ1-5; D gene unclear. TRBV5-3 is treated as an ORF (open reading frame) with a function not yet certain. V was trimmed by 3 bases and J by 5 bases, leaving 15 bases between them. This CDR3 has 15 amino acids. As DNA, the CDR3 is TGTGCCAGAAGCTCTGTGAGGGCTGAACATCAGCCCCAGCATTTT. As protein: CARSSVRAEHQPQHF.

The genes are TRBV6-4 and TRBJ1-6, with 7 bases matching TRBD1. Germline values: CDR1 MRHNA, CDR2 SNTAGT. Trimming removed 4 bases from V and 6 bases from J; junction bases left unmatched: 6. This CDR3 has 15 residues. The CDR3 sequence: CASSATYRGNSPLHF. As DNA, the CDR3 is TGTGCCAGCAGTGCAACGTACAGGGGTAATTCACCCCTCCACTTT.